One and the same sample provided the 30 T cell receptor beta chains below, sequenced in a study of blood T cell repertoires in COVID-19 (dated by TCRdb to the early 2020s). Receptor libraries were prepared by the immunoSEQ multiplex PCR assay. TCRdb holds this immuneACCESS table with in-frame rearrangements only. Some clones are missing; in checked studies, unresolved V genes explain under half, and the rest has no known cause. The sample table lists 200,000 to 300,000 clones, approximately 84% of them with a count of one. 4% of the sample goes to the ten largest clones. The sample consisted of peripheral blood. These receptors were obtained from a man aged 50-59 years with acute or convalescent COVID-19.

Here the CDR3 reads CASRRRDRANTIYF. In nucleotides, the CDR3 is TGTGCCAGCAGGAGACGGGACAGGGCCAACACCATATATTTT. The chain recombines TRBV7-2 with TRBJ1-3; 9 bases align to TRBD1. This CDR3 has 14 residues. Germline CDR1 reads SGHTA; CDR2 reads FQGNSA. V trimming: 6 bases; J trimming: 7 bases; junction bases outside the gene matches: 7.

The V gene is TRBV5-5, the J gene TRBJ2-1; 7 nucleotides match TRBD1. The CDR3 spans 15 residues. The germline V gene has CDR1 SGHKS and CDR2 YYEKEE (reference sequence). The V and J ends lost 0 bases and 8 bases, in that order; junction bases with no gene match: 8. CDR3 nucleotide sequence: TGTGCCAGCAGCTTGGGGACAGGTACGGTAGATGAGCAGTTCTTC. This codes for CASSLGTGTVDEQFF.

The chain has TRBV3-1 (or the pseudogene TRBV3-2) and TRBJ1-3, with no clear D. The germline V and J ends were trimmed by 0 bases and 0 bases, with 9 bases remaining between them. This CDR3 is 16 amino acids long. Germline values: CDR1 LGHDT, CDR2 YNNKEL (reference sequence). The CDR3 coding sequence is TGTGCCAGCAGCCAAGATTTTCGGAGCTCTGGAAACACCATATATTTT. It is translated as CASSQDFRSSGNTIYF.

The V gene is TRBV7-8, the J gene TRBJ1-1, with D possibly being TRBD1 (6 bases). The germline gives CDR1 SGHVS, CDR2 FQNEAQ. The CDR3 has 13 amino acids. V was clipped by 4 bases and J by 4 bases, with 10 bases between them. The CDR3 DNA sequence: TGTGCCAGCAGCTCCCAGGGGCCCACTGAAGCTTTCTTT. The encoded protein is CASSSQGPTEAFF.

The J gene is TRBJ1-5, the V gene TRBV14; 10 nucleotides match TRBD1. The CDR3 contains 17 residues. Germline trimming cut 3 bases from V and 4 bases from J; bases unmatched to any gene: 9. The germline V gene encodes CDR1 SGHDN and CDR2 FVKESK. The DNA of the CDR3 is TGTGCCAGCAGCCATCCCACCGGGACAGGGGAAAATCAGCCCCAGCATTTT. It translates to CASSHPTGTGENQPQHF.

The chain has TRBV30 and TRBJ1-5; tentatively, D is TRBD1 (5 bases). The V and J ends lost 0 bases and 4 bases respectively, with 16 bases between them. In germline, CDR1 is GTSNPN, CDR2 SVGIG (reference sequence). This CDR3 spans 16 amino acids. The CDR3 sequence is CAWSVPARAGNQPQHF. In DNA form, the CDR3 reads TGTGCCTGGAGTGTACCCGCCCGGGCAGGGAATCAGCCCCAGCATTTT.

This sequence joins TRBV25-1 and TRBJ1-2; D remains unclear. This CDR3 is 14 amino acids long. Germline V gene data show CDR1 as MGHDK and CDR2 as SYGVNS. V dropped 10 bases and J dropped 6 bases, with 21 bases sitting between them. The chain's CDR3 is CATQPRAGSHGYTF. The CDR3 DNA follows: TGTGCCACCCAACCCAGAGCCGGGTCGCATGGCTACACCTTC.

V is TRBV11-2 and J is TRBJ2-2, with TRBD1 as a possible D gene (6 bases). CDR1 and CDR2 (germline): SGHAT, FQNNGV. This CDR3 has 16 residues. V lost 1 base to trimming and J lost 4 bases, with 13 bases between them. CDR3 sequence (DNA): TGTGCCAGCAGCTTAGCAGTTAACAGGGCCACCGGGGAGCTGTTTTTT. It specifies CASSLAVNRATGELFF.

The rearrangement links TRBV27 to TRBJ1-1; no clear D gene. Trimming shortened V by 5 bases and J by 0 bases, and 7 bases separated the two germline ends. The CDR3 has 13 amino acids. Germline assignment: CDR1 MNHEY and CDR2 SMNVEV (reference sequence). The CDR3 DNA is TGTGCCAGCAGTCCGTCGTTGAACACTGAAGCTTTCTTT. Protein product: CASSPSLNTEAFF.

The table lists this clone with a count of one. The genes are TRBV18 and TRBJ2-5; 7 bases fit TRBD2. CDR1 is KGHSH and CDR2 is LQKENI in the germline V gene. The CDR3 spans 13 residues. The trim removed 3 bases at V and 3 bases at J, leaving 1 base unmatched. CDR3 nucleotide sequence: TGTGCCAGCTCACCGGGGGGGGAAGAGACCCAGTACTTC. It is translated as CASSPGGEETQYF. Filled out from reference TRBV18 and TRBJ2-5, the complete variable domain reads NAGVMQNPRHLVRRRGQEARLRCSPMKGHSHVYWYRQLPEEGLKFMVYLQKENIIDESGMPKERFSAEFPKEGPSILRIQQVVRGDSAAYFCASSPGGEETQYFGPGTRLLVL.

The chain uses TRBV4-1 and TRBJ2-1; no firm D call. This CDR3 contains 16 residues. Trimming pared 0 bases from V and 1 base from J, leaving 10 bases between. CDR1 and CDR2 (germline): MGHRA, YSYEKL. The CDR3 nucleotides are TGCGCCAGCAGCCAAGATCTAGACTTATCCTACAATGAGCAGTTCTTC. Amino acid sequence: CASSQDLDLSYNEQFF.

The gene calls are TRBV28 and TRBJ2-2, with 7 positions matching TRBD1. V trimming: 8 bases; J trimming: 4 bases; junction bases outside the gene matches: 4. This CDR3 is built from 13 residues. In germline, CDR1 is MDHEN, CDR2 SYDVKM. The CDR3 spells CASGTGVTGELFF. The CDR3, as DNA: TGTGCCAGCGGAACAGGGGTCACCGGGGAGCTGTTTTTT. The variable domain in full, completed from reference TRBV28 and TRBJ2-2, reads DVKVTQSSRYLVKRTGEKVFLECVQDMDHENMFWYRQDPGLGLRLIYFSYDVKMKEKGDIPEGYSVSREKKERFSLILESASTNQTSMYLCASGTGVTGELFFGEGSRLTVL.

V is TRBV7-8 and J is TRBJ2-4; 9 positions agree with TRBD2. The CDR3 length is 16 residues. The J segment lost 5 bases and the V segment lost 0 bases, leaving 5 bases of the junction unmatched. Germline V gene data show CDR1 as SGHVS and CDR2 as FQNEAQ. Here the CDR3 reads CASSLAFLAGQNIQYF. CDR3 nucleotide sequence: TGTGCCAGCAGCTTAGCCTTCCTAGCGGGGCAAAACATTCAGTACTTC.

The chain couples TRBV6-5 to TRBJ2-7; no definite D call. Trimming cost V 0 bases and J 4 bases, with 7 bases left between them. This CDR3 has 13 amino acids. CDR1 and CDR2 (germline): MNHEY, SVGAGI. The CDR3 DNA sequence: TGTGCCAGCAGTTACTCCCCTACTTACGAGCAGTACTTC. Protein: CASSYSPTYEQYF.

The genes are TRBV12-3 or TRBV12-4 and TRBJ1-1; D is ambiguous. The CDR3 sequence is 12 residues long. V was clipped by 5 bases and J by 0 bases, with 4 bases between them. CDR3 nucleotides: TGTGCCAGCAGTAACATGAACACTGAAGCTTTCTTT. It yields the protein CASSNMNTEAFF.

This chain uses TRBV9 with TRBJ2-7; D unclear. Trimming left V 3 bases short and J 4 bases short, with 11 bases between. CDR3 length: 13 amino acids. Germline V gives CDR1 SGDLS, CDR2 YYNGEE. The CDR3 here is CASSESSYYEQYF. For the CDR3, the DNA is TGTGCCAGCAGCGAGAGTAGCTATTACGAGCAGTACTTC.

V is TRBV18 and J is TRBJ1-2; 7 positions agree with TRBD1. There are 13 residues in the CDR3. J was trimmed by 8 bases and V by 3 bases; bases with no gene match: 6. Germline CDR1 is KGHSH and CDR2 is LQKENI. The CDR3 loop reads CASSPTGEEGYTF. CDR3 coding DNA: TGTGCCAGCTCACCTACAGGGGAGGAGGGCTACACCTTC.

This chain connects TRBV28 to TRBJ2-3, with 7 bases identical to TRBD1. Germline V lookup: CDR1 MDHEN, CDR2 SYDVKM. The V and J ends lost 5 bases and 5 bases, in that order; junction bases with no gene match: 7. This CDR3 is built from 14 residues. CDR3 in DNA: TGTGCCAGCAGTACACACAGGGGAGTAGATACGCAGTATTTT. Encoded protein: CASSTHRGVDTQYF.

This chain uses TRBV27 with TRBJ1-6; TRBD1 matches 8 bases. Trimming removed 6 bases from V and 13 bases from J; junction bases left unmatched: 8. The CDR3 has 13 amino acids. The germline V gene encodes CDR1 MNHEY and CDR2 SMNVEV (reference sequence). The CDR3 spells CASRAGTGGPLHF. The CDR3 DNA sequence: TGTGCCAGCAGAGCCGGGACAGGAGGTCCCCTCCACTTT.

The chain carries TRBV10-3 and TRBJ2-1; 11 nucleotides align to TRBD2. The CDR3 runs to 17 residues. Germline CDR1 reads ENHRY; CDR2 reads SYGVKD. Trimming cost V 6 bases and J 3 bases; bases outside gene matches: 10. The CDR3 DNA is TGTGCCATCAGCGGGACTAGCGGAATAGATTTCTACAATGAGCAGTTCTTC. Translating it yields CAISGTSGIDFYNEQFF.

The gene calls are TRBV10-3 and TRBJ1-1; a weak D match, TRBD1 (6 bases). The germline V gene has CDR1 ENHRY and CDR2 SYGVKD. The CDR3 loop spans 16 amino acids. V was pared by 4 bases and J by 0 bases, with 15 bases between. The CDR3 loop is CAISAGGGLVNTEAFF. The CDR3 DNA reads as TGTGCCATCAGTGCCGGCGGGGGCCTCGTGAACACTGAAGCTTTCTTT.

The DNA of the CDR3 is TGCGCCAGCAGCCAGGGTCTCACAGAAGAGACCCAGTACTTC. Translation: CASSQGLTEETQYF. The V call is TRBV5-1, the J call TRBJ2-5, with D perhaps TRBD1 (5 bases). V lost 4 bases to trimming and J lost 3 bases, with 13 bases between them. This CDR3 comprises 14 residues. In germline, CDR1 is SGHRS, CDR2 YFSETQ.

In this sample, this clone turned up once. The chain recombines TRBV12-3 or TRBV12-4 with TRBJ1-3; D call uncertain. This CDR3 is built from 13 residues. The V end was cut by 1 base, the J end by 6 bases, with 7 bases between. The CDR3 loop reads CASSLVGANTIYF. In DNA form, the CDR3 reads TGTGCCAGCAGTTTAGTCGGAGCAAACACCATATATTTT.

The CDR3 bases are TGTGCCTGGAGTCCTACCTCCTACAATGAGCAGTTCTTC. Translated, it gives CAWSPTSYNEQFF. The chain uses TRBV30 and TRBJ2-1; D unresolved. Germline CDR1 and CDR2: GTSNPN and SVGIG (reference sequence). This CDR3 region has 13 residues. Trimming pared 2 bases from V and 0 bases from J, leaving 5 bases between.

This clone came up a few times. The CDR3 here is CASSFGQGYNYGYTF. In DNA form, the CDR3 reads TGTGCCAGCAGTTTTGGGCAGGGGTATAACTATGGCTACACCTTC. The gene calls are TRBV28 and TRBJ1-2; D is perhaps TRBD1 (6 bases). The V end lost 3 bases, the J end lost 1 base, and 12 bases lay between the germline ends. The CDR3 is 15 residues long. Germline V lookup: CDR1 MDHEN, CDR2 SYDVKM.

This chain joins TRBV5-1 and TRBJ2-1; TRBD2 matches 9 bases. CDR1 is SGHRS, CDR2 YFSETQ, per germline. There are 17 residues in the CDR3. V gave up 0 bases and J gave up 2 bases; unmatched junction bases: 6. The CDR3 is CASSLAAGGRAYNEQFF. DNA for the CDR3: TGCGCCAGCAGCTTGGCCGCGGGCGGGAGGGCCTACAATGAGCAGTTCTTC.

This clone was observed a handful of times. This chain connects TRBV7-8 to TRBJ1-4; 7 bases line up with TRBD1. The CDR3 length is 15 residues. Germline CDR1 is SGHVS and CDR2 is FQNEAQ. Unmatched junction bases numbered 9, after V lost 5 bases and J lost 6 bases. CDR3 residues: CASSLGQISDEKLFF. CDR3 DNA: TGTGCCAGCAGCCTGGGACAGATCTCCGATGAAAAACTGTTTTTT.

The chain uses TRBV2 and TRBJ2-2; the D gene is possibly TRBD1 (5 bases). The CDR3 is 13 residues long. The germline V and J ends were trimmed by 8 bases and 5 bases, with 12 bases remaining between them. Germline values: CDR1 SNHLY, CDR2 FYNNEI. The CDR3 DNA is TGTGCCAGCGGGGCCCGTCGGACCGGGGAGCTGTTTTTT. Translating gives CASGARRTGELFF.

This chain joins TRBV11-3 and TRBJ2-7, with 9 bases identical to TRBD2. The trim removed 5 bases at V and 0 bases at J, leaving 5 bases unmatched. This CDR3 has 15 residues. Germline assignment: CDR1 SGHNT and CDR2 YENEEA. The CDR3 DNA reads TGTGCCAGCAGCCACGGGCGGGAGGGCTCCTACGAGCAGTACTTC. Translated, it gives CASSHGREGSYEQYF.

This chain connects TRBV7-6 to TRBJ1-3, with a tentative D call TRBD1 (6 bases). CDR3 length equals 15 residues. Germline CDR1 and CDR2: SGHVS and FNYEAQ. The V end lost 5 bases, the J end lost 0 bases, and 11 bases lay between the germline ends. The CDR3 reads CASSGQGSSGNTIYF. The CDR3 nucleotides read TGTGCCAGCAGCGGGCAGGGGAGCTCTGGAAACACCATATATTTT.